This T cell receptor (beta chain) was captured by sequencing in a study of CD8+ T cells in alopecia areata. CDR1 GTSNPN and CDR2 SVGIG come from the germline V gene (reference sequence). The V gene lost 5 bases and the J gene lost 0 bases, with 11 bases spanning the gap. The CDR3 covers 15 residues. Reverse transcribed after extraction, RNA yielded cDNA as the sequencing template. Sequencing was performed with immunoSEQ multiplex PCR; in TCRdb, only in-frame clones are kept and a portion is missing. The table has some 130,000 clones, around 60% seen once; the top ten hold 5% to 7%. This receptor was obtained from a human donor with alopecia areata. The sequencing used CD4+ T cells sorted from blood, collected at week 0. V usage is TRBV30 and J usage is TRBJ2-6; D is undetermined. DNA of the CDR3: TGTGCCTGGTCGATACCAGGCTCTGGGGCCAACGTCCTGACTTTC. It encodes CAWSIPGSGANVLTF.